Below, 6 T cell receptor beta chains from the same sample are listed, as sequenced in a study of shared clonotypes between healthy human individuals. Only CD45RO-negative cells positively selected for CCR7 counted as naive CD8 cells, so terminally differentiated effector memory CD45RA+ cells were excluded. This table comes from immunoSEQ multiplex PCR, and its TCRdb copy is limited to in-frame clones, with some not included. The data show approximately 650,000 clones, 95% to 96% seen once. Sequencing was done on a sample of naive CD8+ T cells sorted from blood. The receptors shown here come from a woman aged 25-40 years in good health.

The chain has TRBV13 and TRBJ2-7; D remains ambiguous. Germline V lookup: CDR1 PRHDT, CDR2 FYEKMQ (reference sequence). V was cut by 1 base and J by 0 bases, with 7 bases left in between. CDR3 size: 14 residues. CDR3 DNA: TGTGCCAGCAGCTTAGCGGCGAGCTCCTACGAGCAGTACTTC. Residues: CASSLAASSYEQYF.

V is TRBV28 and J is TRBJ2-2; D is undetermined. V lost 3 bases to trimming and J lost 0 bases, with 5 bases between them. The CDR3 extends over 14 amino acids. Germline CDR1 and CDR2: MDHEN and SYDVKM. The CDR3 loop is CASSLTSNTGELFF. For the CDR3, the DNA is TGTGCCAGCAGTTTGACTTCGAACACCGGGGAGCTGTTTTTT.

This clone has only a few counts. The V gene is TRBV4-2, the J gene TRBJ1-5; the D gene is possibly TRBD1 (5 bases). Germline V gene lookup returns CDR1 LGHNA and CDR2 YNFKEQ. V lost 0 bases and J 8 bases, leaving 11 bases between the germline ends. The CDR3 length is 14 residues. This CDR3 is CASSQEEGLEPQHF. CDR3 nucleotide sequence: TGTGCCAGCAGCCAAGAGGAGGGACTGGAGCCCCAGCATTTT.

Comments on this clone: Compared with germline, one end of the junction differs, possibly owing to a read error. The rearrangement uses TRBV9 and TRBJ2-7; D may correspond to TRBD1 or TRBD2 (5 bases each). CDR1 is SGDLS and CDR2 is YYNGEE in the germline V gene. CDR3 length equals 14 residues. The CDR3 nucleotides read TGTGCCAGCAGCGAACTCGGGGACCCTTCTGGGGTAGACTTC. Its translation is CASSELGDPSGVDF.

The chain is built from TRBV6-5 and TRBJ2-3, with D perhaps TRBD2 (5 bases). The CDR3 contains 14 residues. Per germline, CDR1 MNHEY and CDR2 SVGAGI. The V end was cut by 8 bases, the J end by 0 bases, with 12 bases between. The CDR3 region is CASGLGVSTDTQYF. For the CDR3, the DNA is TGTGCCAGCGGGTTGGGAGTTAGCACAGATACGCAGTATTTT.

The chain couples TRBV18 to TRBJ2-2; 7 bases match TRBD1. CDR1 and CDR2 from the germline V gene are KGHSH and LQKENI. Trimming cost V 2 bases and J 4 bases; bases outside gene matches: 7. The CDR3 is made up of 16 amino acids. The CDR3 is CASSPGDRTSTGELFF. The CDR3 DNA reads TGTGCCAGCTCACCAGGGGACAGAACTTCCACCGGGGAGCTGTTTTTT.